The clone carrying this T cell receptor (beta chain) has just a few counts. Assay execution took place at the deep level. Here immunoSEQ multiplex PCR was the method, and the copy in TCRdb shows in-frame clones only, minus some. The sample shows 550,000 to 850,000 clones, around 74% of them seen only once. This record comes from a study of shared clonotypes between healthy human individuals. All donors were healthy HIV-negative adults lacking recent acute infections or vaccinations. The CDR3 has 15 residues. Germline assignment: CDR1 MNHEY and CDR2 SVGAGI. The ends were cut back, 5 bases at V and 3 bases at J, with 16 bases in the middle.

The sample comprised memory CD4+ T cells sorted from blood. This sample's subset: CD45RA-negative fraction. This chain connects TRBV6-5 to TRBJ1-1, with a tentative D call TRBD1 (5 bases). The sequence was collected from a young woman in good health. The CDR3 sequence is CASSRQDTLYTEAFF. CDR3 in DNA: TGTGCCAGCAGTCGCCAGGACACATTATACACTGAAGCTTTCTTT.